The rows below give T cell receptor beta chains drawn from one sample of a study of CD8+CD57+ T cells in acquired aplastic anemia. From the reads, TCRdb called clonotypes with MiXCR, one entry per CDR3 protein. The data contain fewer than 250,000 distinct CDR3 sequences, around 46% of them singletons. Sample: sorted CD4+, CD8+, or CD8+CD57+ T cells (not recorded which) from PBMCs. The receptors shown here come from a human donor with aplastic anemia. Both conserved end residues are part of each CDR3. Each record gives: V gene, CDR3 length, clone size, D gene, J gene, CDR3 DNA, CDR3 protein. The D gene is left open where the match is weak. A clone size is listed for some rows: how often the clone was seen (once, few, many), or a class if it is expanded.

TRBV29-1	13	-	-	TRBJ2-7	TGCAGCAGTAAGGGGTCGCTACCCTACGAGCAGTACTTC	CSSKGSLPYEQYF
TRBV20-1	13	few	TRBD2	TRBJ2-1	TGCAGTGCTGGTAGCGGGAGGTATGGTGAGCAGTTCTTC	CSAGSGRYGEQFF
TRBV15	18	-	-	TRBJ1-1	TGTGCCACCAGCAGAGATCTAGCCCCTGGAGTGGGGAACACTGAAGCTTTCTTT	CATSRDLAPGVGNTEAFF
TRBV5-1	15	many	-	TRBJ1-1	TGCGCCAGCAGCTTGGCCCAGGGGAGTATCACTGAAGCTTTCTTT	CASSLAQGSITEAFF
TRBV4-1	15	-	-	TRBJ2-7	TGCGCCAGCAGCCAAGAAAGAGGGAACCCCTACGAGCAGAACTTC	CASSQERGNPYEQNF
TRBV6-1	13	-	-	TRBJ1-5	TGTGCCAGCAGTGAGAAGGACAATCAGCCCCAGCATTTT	CASSEKDNQPQHF
TRBV4-1	15	many	TRBD1	TRBJ1-5	TGCGCCAGCAGCCAAGGCTTCAGGGGGATGCGGCCCCAGCATTTT	CASSQGFRGMRPQHF
TRBV20-1	11	many	-	TRBJ2-3	TGCAGTGCTAAAGGCACAGATACGCAGTATTTT	CSAKGTDTQYF
TRBV2	17	many	TRBD2	TRBJ2-7	TGTGCCAGCAGCCAAGTGCCCCCGGGGACTAGCGGAGACGAGCAGTACTTC	CASSQVPPGTSGDEQYF
TRBV20-1	13	-	-	TRBJ1-1	TGCAGTGCTAGAACCGGGGGGCGCACTGAAGCTCTCTTT	CSARTGGRTEALF
TRBV7-9	13	many	-	TRBJ2-7	TGTGCCAGCAGTTCAAGAGACGACTACGAGCAGTACTTC	CASSSRDDYEQYF
TRBV5-6	17	few	TRBD2	TRBJ2-2	TGTGCCAGCAGCTTGGCCTCGGCGGGGGGGCCAGGCGGGGAGCTGTTTTTT	CASSLASAGGPGGELFF
TRBV6-4	16	-	TRBD2	TRBJ2-3	TGTGCCAGCAGCAACGGGACTAGCGGGAGCACAGATACGCAGTATTTT	CASSNGTSGSTDTQYF
TRBV5-1	13	-	-	TRBJ2-1	TGCGCCAGCAGCTTAGTCACCGACAATGAGCAGTTCTTC	CASSLVTDNEQFF
TRBV20-1	15	-	TRBD2	TRBJ2-5	TGCAGTGCTGCCAGGACTAGCGGAGGCCAAGAGACCCAGTACTTC	CSAARTSGGQETQYF
TRBV20-1	13	-	-	TRBJ2-3	TGCAGTGCTAGCGGGTTCGGCACAGATACGCAGTATTTT	CSASGFGTDTQYF
TRBV20-1	12	-	-	TRBJ2-7	TGCAGTGCTAGAGATGCAGACTACGAGCAGTACTTC	CSARDADYEQYF
TRBV12-3/TRBV12-4	17	-	-	TRBJ1-2	TGTGCCAGCAGTTTGAGGGACCCGGGACTCCGACTGCGCGGCTACACCTTC	CASSLRDPGLRLRGYTF
TRBV5-6	14	many	-	TRBJ2-7	TGTGCCAGCAGCCAAGAGGGCGAGGGCTACGAGCAGTACTTC	CASSQEGEGYEQYF
TRBV20-1	14	many	-	TRBJ1-4	TGCAGTGCTATCCGGGGTGCAACTAATGAAAAACTGTTTTTT	CSAIRGATNEKLFF
TRBV24-1	15	many	-	TRBJ2-1	TGTGCCACAGGCTTTACCGGCCGGGGGTACAATGAGCAGTTCTTC	CATGFTGRGYNEQFF
TRBV2	16	-	TRBD1	TRBJ1-2	TGTGCCAGCAGTGAATTCTTACGGACAGGGGGCTTTGGCTACACCTTC	CASSEFLRTGGFGYTF
TRBV20-1	15	many	-	TRBJ2-7	TGCAGTGCAAAAGGGGTGAGCGGGCCCTCCTACGAGCAGTACTTC	CSAKGVSGPSYEQYF
TRBV20-1	17	many	TRBD2	TRBJ2-3	TGCAGTGCTAGAGACCCATGGGGACTAGCCTCCGCAGATACGCAGTATTTT	CSARDPWGLASADTQYF
TRBV29-1	10	many	-	TRBJ2-7	TGCAGCGTTGCAAACGGAGAGCAGTACTTC	CSVANGEQYF
TRBV25-1	14	once	-	TRBJ1-2	TGTGCCAGCAGTGATGCGGGCAGGGCCTATGGCTACACCTTC	CASSDAGRAYGYTF
TRBV15	14	-	-	TRBJ2-7	TGTGCCACCAGCAGTTTATTTGGGGGATACGAGCAGTACTTC	CATSSLFGGYEQYF
TRBV15	13	-	-	TRBJ2-5	TGTGCCACCAGCAGGGACCACCAAGAGACCCAGTACTTC	CATSRDHQETQYF
TRBV30	15	-	TRBD2	TRBJ2-5	TGTGCCTGGAGTCAGCGGGAGTTTTACCAAGAGACCCAGTACTTC	CAWSQREFYQETQYF
TRBV2	14	-	-	TRBJ2-7	TGTGCCAGCAGGGAATACAGGGATTCCTACGAGCAGTACTTC	CASREYRDSYEQYF
TRBV4-1	15	many	-	TRBJ1-5	TGCGCCAGCAGCCGAGAGAGACAGACGAATCAGCCCCAGCATTTT	CASSRERQTNQPQHF
TRBV4-2	17	-	TRBD2	TRBJ2-7	TGTGCCAGCAGCCAAGGAGAAATAGCGGGGGGTGCCTACGAGCAGTACTTC	CASSQGEIAGGAYEQYF
TRBV7-2	18	-	TRBD1	TRBJ1-1	TGTGCCAGCAGCCAATGCCGGGGACAGGGGGAACTGAACACTGAAGCTTTCTTT	CASSQCRGQGELNTEAFF
TRBV20-1	14	-	-	TRBJ1-4	TGCAGTGTTAGGACAGCCAGGGTTCATGAAAAACTGTTTTTT	CSVRTARVHEKLFF
TRBV7-9	14	-	-	TRBJ2-5	TGTGCCAGCAGCTTAGCGGTGCAGGAAGAGACCCAGTACTTC	CASSLAVQEETQYF
TRBV7-9	14	many	TRBD1	TRBJ2-7	TGTGCCAGCAGCTGGGACAGGGACGGCTACGAGCAGTACTTC	CASSWDRDGYEQYF
TRBV19	17	-	-	TRBJ1-1	TGTGCCAGTAGTATACTTTATCCTATCGAGGGGCGAACTGAAGCTTTCTTT	CASSILYPIEGRTEAFF
TRBV9	12	-	-	TRBJ2-3	TGTGCCAGCGCCGGGAGCACAGATACGCAGTATTTT	CASAGSTDTQYF
TRBV7-9	16	many	TRBD2	TRBJ2-1	TGTGCCAGCAGCCTCACCTACGGGAGGGCCAGGAATGAGCAGTTCTTC	CASSLTYGRARNEQFF
TRBV15	13	many	-	TRBJ1-2	TGTGCCACCAGCAGAGCGCTGCCGACCGGCTACACCTTC	CATSRALPTGYTF
TRBV15	16	-	TRBD1	TRBJ2-3	TGTGCCACCAGCAGAGATCAGGGGGCCTCCACAGATACGCAGTATTTT	CATSRDQGASTDTQYF
TRBV7-9	14	many	-	TRBJ2-7	TGTGCCAGCAGCTACTACGACAGAGGGGTCGAGCAGTACTTC	CASSYYDRGVEQYF
TRBV29-1	13	many	TRBD1	TRBJ2-1	TGCAGCGCTCGGGACAGGGTGGTAGATGAGCAGTTCTTC	CSARDRVVDEQFF
TRBV20-1	13	once	TRBD1	TRBJ1-2	TGCAGTGCGCCGACAGGGATGGGATATGGCTACACCTTC	CSAPTGMGYGYTF
TRBV25-1	13	-	-	TRBJ2-7	TGTGCCAGCAGCGGGGAGGGGGTCGACGAGCAGTACTTC	CASSGEGVDEQYF
TRBV24-1	14	many	-	TRBJ1-4	TGTGCCACCAGTGGTTCCGAAACTAATGAAAAACTGTTTTTT	CATSGSETNEKLFF
TRBV27	13	-	-	TRBJ1-2	TGTGCCTGCAGTTTGTCAGGGAACTATGGCTACACCTTC	CACSLSGNYGYTF
TRBV5-1	14	many	-	TRBJ2-3	TGCGCCAGCAGCTTGAAAAGCGGCACAGATACGCAGTATTTT	CASSLKSGTDTQYF
TRBV10-2	13	-	TRBD1	TRBJ1-2	TGCGCCAGCAGGGCGACAGGGGACTATGGCTACACCTTC	CASRATGDYGYTF
TRBV2	12	many	-	TRBJ1-1	TGTGCCAGCAGTCAACGGAACACTGAAGCTTTCTTT	CASSQRNTEAFF
TRBV7-2	13	-	-	TRBJ2-1	TGTGCCAGCAGTGTGGCCATATACAATGAGCAGTTCTTC	CASSVAIYNEQFF
TRBV30	12	-	TRBD2	TRBJ2-1	TGTGCCTGGAGCGATACCGGGAGGCAGCAGTTCTTC	CAWSDTGRQQFF
TRBV24-1	13	once	-	TRBJ1-1	TGTGCCACCAGTGATTTGAAAGGGGGTGAAGCTTTCTTT	CATSDLKGGEAFF
TRBV7-8	14	many	-	TRBJ1-2	TGTGCCAGCAGCTTTGGGGGGCTCAACTATGGCTACACCTTC	CASSFGGLNYGYTF
TRBV11-2	16	-	TRBD2	TRBJ2-3	TGTGCCAGCACCCGTTTCAAGGGACTACCCACAGATACGCAGTATTTT	CASTRFKGLPTDTQYF
TRBV4-3	14	many	-	TRBJ1-1	TGCGCCAGCAGCCAGGAACCCTCATGGACTGAAGCTTTCTTT	CASSQEPSWTEAFF
TRBV19	15	few	TRBD1	TRBJ1-2	TGTGCCAGTAGTATTGTGGGACAGCTTAACTATGGCTACACCTTC	CASSIVGQLNYGYTF
TRBV5-1	13	-	-	TRBJ1-1	TGCGCCAGCGCCTTGGGGGGTGGCACTGAAGCTTTCTTT	CASALGGGTEAFF
TRBV28	12	-	-	TRBJ1-2	TGTGCCAGCAGTTTATCTAGCCATGGCTACACCTTC	CASSLSSHGYTF